A selection of T cell receptor beta chains follows, all from one sample in a study of cytomegalovirus exposure and HLA in healthy donors. Sequencing used immunoSEQ multiplex PCR; TCRdb keeps in-frame clones, though not all of them. The sample lists over 150,000 clones, 68% occurring once. Sequenced sample: PBMCs. These receptor sequences come from a woman in her thirties or forties in good health and CMV-seropositive. Each CDR3 is given with its conserved first and last residue. D genes are given only for firm matches. Rows may omit the clone size; those that give it use once, few, many or a size class.

d_call j_call clone_size v_call cdr3_nt cdr3_aa
NA TRBJ2-3 once TRBV5-6 TGTGCCAGCAGCTCGAGTCCCCCAGATACGCAGTATTTT CASSSSPPDTQYF
TRBD1 TRBJ1-1 NA TRBV28 TGTGCCAGCATCCAGGGGGATTTCGGTGAAGCTTTCTTT CASIQGDFGEAFF
TRBD2 TRBJ2-7 few TRBV28 TGTGCCAGCAGTTTGGTATTAAGCGGGGAAAGCTCCTACGAGCAGTACTTC CASSLVLSGESSYEQYF
NA TRBJ2-3 NA TRBV19 TGTGCCAGTAGTATAAGGAACAGGGTAACCGATACGCAGTATTTT CASSIRNRVTDTQYF
TRBD1 TRBJ2-7 NA TRBV20-1 TGCAGTGCCCGGGACAGGGAACGGCAGTACTTC CSARDRERQYF
NA TRBJ2-3 NA TRBV7-2 TGTGCCAGCAGCTTAGGTCCTAGTGACCCCTCAGATACGCAGTATTTT CASSLGPSDPSDTQYF
NA TRBJ2-7 NA TRBV16 TGTGCCAGCAGCCCGAGGAGCTACGAGCAGTACTTC CASSPRSYEQYF
TRBD2 TRBJ2-1 NA TRBV2 TGTGCCAGCAGTGAGGCGAGCGGGGGGCTAAATGAGCAGTTCTTC CASSEASGGLNEQFF
NA TRBJ2-1 few TRBV5-1 TGCGCCAGCAGCTTTCGCAGGGGTGGGAATGAGCAGTTCTTC CASSFRRGGNEQFF
NA TRBJ1-1 few TRBV19 TGTGCCAGTAGTATAGTCCACAGCCCGGAATCACGATACACTGAAGCTTTCTTT CASSIVHSPESRYTEAFF
NA TRBJ1-1 NA TRBV28 TGTGCCAGCAGTTTCCCCCAGGGGTACACTGAAGCTTTCTTT CASSFPQGYTEAFF
NA TRBJ1-4 once TRBV28 TGTGCCAGCAGGACAGCTAATGAAAAACTGTTTTTT CASRTANEKLFF
NA TRBJ1-3 NA TRBV18 TGTGCCAGCTCACCAAATCCAGGGCCGAGCCTCTCTGGAAACACCATATATTTT CASSPNPGPSLSGNTIYF
TRBD1 TRBJ1-1 NA TRBV5-1 TGCGCCAGCAGCTTATTGGACAGGGGGGGCACTGAAGCTTTCTTT CASSLLDRGGTEAFF
TRBD2 TRBJ2-7 few TRBV10-3 TGTGCCATCAGTGAGTCTAGCGGGGGGGCACACGAGCAGTACTTC CAISESSGGAHEQYF
NA TRBJ2-3 few TRBV13 TGTGCCAGCAGCTCGGGACTCCCCAAGACCAACCTTTTCACAAATACGCAGTATTTT CASSSGLPKTNLFTNTQYF
TRBD1 TRBJ1-2 NA TRBV7-3 TGTGCCAGCAGCCCGCACGGACAGGGGATATGGCGGTACACCTTC CASSPHGQGIWRYTF
TRBD1 TRBJ2-1 NA TRBV29-1 TGCAGCGTTGAAAGGGGACAGGGGTCTTTAAATGAGCAGTTCTTC CSVERGQGSLNEQFF
TRBD2 TRBJ2-3 NA TRBV7-9 TGTGCCAGCAGCCTGGGGACTAGCGGGATCGGCACAGATACGCAGTATTTT CASSLGTSGIGTDTQYF
TRBD2 TRBJ2-7 few TRBV7-9 TGTGCCAGCAGCCGATCCGGGACTAGCGGGACCTACGAGCAGTACTTC CASSRSGTSGTYEQYF
TRBD2 TRBJ2-3 NA TRBV2 TGTGCCAGCAGTGAAACTAGCGGGGGAGGAGATACGCAGTATTTT CASSETSGGGDTQYF
TRBD2 TRBJ2-7 NA TRBV5-5 TGTGCCAGCAGCTGGGTAGCGGGGGTTTCCTACGAGCAGTACTTC CASSWVAGVSYEQYF
TRBD1 TRBJ2-7 few TRBV10-3 TGTGCCATCAGTGAGTCGGGGACAGACTACGAGCAGTACTTC CAISESGTDYEQYF
NA TRBJ2-1 few TRBV27 TGTGCCAGCAGGCACAGGGAATCCTACAATGAGCAGTTCTTC CASRHRESYNEQFF
NA TRBJ1-1 NA TRBV5-6 TGTGCCAGCAGCTTTGGGGGAGGGGTGAACGCTGAAGCTTTCTTT CASSFGGGVNAEAFF
NA TRBJ1-1 NA TRBV29-1 TGCAGCGTTGCAGTCAGGGCCGACACTGAAGCTTTCTTT CSVAVRADTEAFF